This T cell receptor beta chain is from a study of regulatory T cells in long-lasting Graves disease. General study results and limits: Only peripheral blood was studied, not thyroid tissue. TRBV28 was favored in persistent disease, as were TRBJ1-2 and TRBJ2-5.

The time point: persistent/refractory GD, antithyroid drugs over 5 years with positive TRAb. TCR sequences were obtained from RNA taken from PBMCs. Patients of an endocrinology department in Xi'an, China, were included. Approximately 8.9-milliliter peripheral blood samples went into EDTA tubes. In this sample, this clonotype turned up a few times. Its antigen is not known. HTBI primers from iRepertoire and Arm-PCR of CDR3 regions yielded the TCR beta libraries. TCRdb ran MiXCR on the multiplex PCR reads and lists one entry per CDR3 protein. This table has 430,000 or so distinct CDR3 sequences, over 20% appearing once. J lost 2 bases, V lost 4 bases, and 6 bases had no gene match. CDR3 length equals 17 residues. Germline V gene data show CDR1 as MNHEY and CDR2 as SMNVEV (reference sequence).

The chain is built from TRBV27 and TRBJ2-1; 12 nucleotides agree with TRBD2. Sample: peripheral blood mononuclear cells (PBMCs), taken when the disease was refractory, from a patient treated with antithyroid drugs. This TCR was recovered from a female donor with Graves disease. CDR3 coding DNA: TGTGCCAGCAGTTCTCGGACTAGCGGGATCGCCTACAATGAGCAGTTCTTC. Amino acids: CASSSRTSGIAYNEQFF.